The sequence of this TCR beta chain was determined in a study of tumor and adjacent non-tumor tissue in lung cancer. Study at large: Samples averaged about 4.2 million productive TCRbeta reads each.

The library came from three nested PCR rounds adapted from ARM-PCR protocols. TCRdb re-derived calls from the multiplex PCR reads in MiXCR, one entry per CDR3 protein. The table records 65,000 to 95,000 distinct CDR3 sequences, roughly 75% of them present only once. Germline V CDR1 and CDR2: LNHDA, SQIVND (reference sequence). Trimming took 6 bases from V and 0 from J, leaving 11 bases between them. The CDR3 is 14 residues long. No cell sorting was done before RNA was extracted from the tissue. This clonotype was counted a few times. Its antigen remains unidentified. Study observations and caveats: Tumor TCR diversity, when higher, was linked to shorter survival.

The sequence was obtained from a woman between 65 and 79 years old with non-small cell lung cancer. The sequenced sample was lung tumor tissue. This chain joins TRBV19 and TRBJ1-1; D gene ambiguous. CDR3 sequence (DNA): TGTGCCAGTAGCGACCGTTCGATGAACACTGAAGCTTTCTTT. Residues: CASSDRSMNTEAFF.